These T cell receptor beta chains were read from a single sample in a study of beta chain features in type 1 diabetes. This table comes from immunoSEQ multiplex PCR, and its TCRdb copy is limited to in-frame clones, with some not included. The sample carries roughly 330,000 clones, approximately 10% recorded once. Sequencing input: naive CD4+ T cells from blood. The receptor source for this set is a woman in her twenties or thirties in good health. CDR3s include the opening cysteine and the closing phenylalanine or tryptophan. The D gene is left open where the match is weak. Size tells how often a clone was seen (once, few, many) or the class of an expanded clone, and some rows leave it out.

>TRBJ2-1|TRBV7-3|.|few
CASSLPNSNEQFF
TGTGCCAGCAGCTTACCCAATAGCAATGAGCAGTTCTTC
>TRBJ2-1|TRBV6-4|TRBD1|.
CASSDPGGYYNEQFF
TGTGCCAGCAGTGACCCAGGGGGATACTACAATGAGCAGTTCTTC
>TRBJ1-1|TRBV20-1|TRBD1|few
CSARATGGAFF
TGCAGTGCTAGAGCGACAGGGGGTGCTTTCTTT
>TRBJ2-7|TRBV30|.|.
CAWMGHSSYEQYF
TGTGCCTGGATGGGGCACTCCTCCTACGAGCAGTACTTC
>TRBJ2-1|TRBV11-2|.|few
CASGRDNEQFF
TGTGCCAGCGGGCGGGACAATGAGCAGTTCTTC
>TRBJ2-5|TRBV5-1|TRBD1|few
CASSQDRGWQETQYF
TGCGCCAGCAGCCAGGACAGGGGTTGGCAAGAGACCCAGTACTTC
>TRBJ1-5|TRBV6-6|.|.
CASSYTGLANQPQHF
TGTGCCAGCAGTTACACGGGACTGGCGAATCAGCCCCAGCATTTT
>TRBJ2-5|TRBV6-5|.|.
CASSYGQRQETQYF
TGTGCCAGCAGTTACGGACAGCGCCAAGAGACCCAGTACTTC
>TRBJ2-1|TRBV4-3|TRBD2|.
CASSPYPGGGANEQFF
TGCGCCAGCAGCCCTTACCCGGGAGGGGGAGCCAATGAGCAGTTCTTC
>TRBJ1-5|TRBV19|TRBD1|.
CASRDRAGQPQHF
TGTGCCAGTAGAGACAGGGCGGGTCAGCCCCAGCATTTT
>TRBJ2-3|TRBV18|.|few
CASSGDTQYF
TGTGCCAGCTCAGGCGATACGCAGTATTTT
>TRBJ1-5|TRBV29-1|.|.
CSVQGGPNQPQHF
TGCAGCGTTCAAGGGGGGCCGAATCAGCCCCAGCATTTT
>TRBJ2-1|TRBV11-2|.|.
CASSLGAHEQFF
TGTGCCAGCAGCTTAGGGGCCCATGAGCAGTTCTTC
>TRBJ2-4|TRBV5-1|.|.
CASSWATGTTNIQYF
TGCGCCAGCAGCTGGGCTACCGGGACAACAAACATTCAGTACTTC
>TRBJ2-5|TRBV15|.|.
CATRGQETQYF
TGTGCCACCCGCGGTCAAGAGACCCAGTACTTC
>TRBJ1-1|TRBV7-9|.|few
CASSPGGYTEAFF
TGTGCCAGCAGCCCGGGGGGGTACACTGAAGCTTTCTTT
>TRBJ2-1|TRBV5-4|TRBD2|few
CASSLPSGAYNEQFF
TGTGCCAGCAGCTTGCCTAGCGGGGCATACAATGAGCAGTTCTTC
>TRBJ2-5|TRBV4-2|.|many
CASSQGDYPETQYF
TGTGCCAGCAGCCAAGGAGACTACCCGGAGACCCAGTACTTC
>TRBJ2-7|TRBV7-2|TRBD1|.
CASSIQQGAYEQYF
TGTGCCAGCAGCATACAACAGGGGGCCTACGAGCAGTACTTC
>TRBJ2-4|TRBV7-3|TRBD1|.
CASRDLAWTGVNIQYF
TGTGCCAGCAGGGACCTTGCGTGGACAGGGGTAAACATTCAGTACTTC
>TRBJ1-2|TRBV4-3|.|few
CASSQGARQKGAGYTF
TGCGCCAGCAGCCAAGGGGCGCGTCAGAAAGGGGCTGGCTACACCTTC
>TRBJ1-3|TRBV2|.|few
CASRNRGLSGNTIYF
TGTGCCAGCAGGAACCGAGGGTTGTCTGGAAACACCATATATTTT
>TRBJ2-1|TRBV5-4|TRBD1|.
CASSSGQGSDEQFF
TGTGCCAGCAGCTCGGGACAGGGATCTGATGAGCAGTTCTTC
>TRBJ2-3|TRBV7-2|TRBD1|.
CASSRIPGQGTDTQYF
TGTGCCAGCAGCCGAATCCCCGGACAGGGAACAGATACGCAGTATTTT
>TRBJ1-5|TRBV30|.|few
CAWSVRGPGAQHF
TGTGCCTGGAGTGTACGTGGGCCAGGGGCCCAGCATTTT
>TRBJ1-1|TRBV28|.|.
CASSFHGGDTEAFF
TGTGCCAGCAGTTTTCATGGGGGGGACACTGAAGCTTTCTTT
>TRBJ2-2|TRBV7-2|TRBD2|.
CASSPWASGIGGELFF
TGTGCCAGCAGCCCATGGGCTAGCGGGATAGGCGGGGAGCTGTTTTTT
>TRBJ1-1|TRBV11-2|.|.
CASNLRTTNTEAFF
TGTGCCAGCAATCTTAGGACAACGAACACTGAAGCTTTCTTT
>TRBJ2-3|TRBV5-1|.|few
CASSLAGSTDTQYF
TGCGCCAGCAGCTTGGCAGGTAGCACAGATACGCAGTATTTT
>TRBJ1-2|TRBV15|.|.
CATSGREAYGYTF
TGTGCCACCAGCGGCAGGGAGGCCTATGGCTACACCTTC
>TRBJ2-3|TRBV27|.|.
CASSLFLADTQYF
TGTGCCAGCAGTTTATTCCTTGCAGATACGCAGTATTTT
>TRBJ2-3|TRBV21-1|.|few
CASRRGRTDTQYF
TGTGCCAGCAGGAGGGGGCGCACAGATACGCAGTATTTT
>TRBJ2-3|TRBV6-6|.|.
CASRNRAHTDTQYF
TGTGCCAGCAGAAACAGGGCTCACACAGATACGCAGTATTTT
>TRBJ2-1|TRBV5-4|TRBD2|few
CASSGGGASDYNEQFF
TGTGCCAGCAGCGGGGGGGGAGCTAGCGACTACAATGAGCAGTTCTTC